This T cell receptor beta chain was retrieved from a study of T-cell reconstitution after alpha-beta-depleted transplantation in children. In regard to this clonotype: Its antigen is undetermined.

Trimming left V 0 bases short and J 2 bases short, with 14 bases between. The CDR3 runs 17 residues. Regarding the study as a whole: Counts and diversity of T cells one year after transplant came mostly from newly produced T cells.

Preparation of the TCRbeta library used unique molecular identifiers. From the PCR reads, TCRdb called clonotypes with MiXCR, one entry per CDR3 protein. The table shows hundreds of thousands of distinct CDR3 sequences, with under 15% occurring only once. This receptor was taken from a male patient aged 10 to 17 who had a stem cell transplant for acute myeloid leukemia, so the T cells may come from the graft donor. This chain connects TRBV12-3 or TRBV12-4 to TRBJ1-5; D possibly corresponds to TRBD1 (5 bases). Source: PBMCs, mostly from graft donor cells, taken 360 days after TCRalphabeta/CD19-depleted stem cell transplant. The DNA for the CDR3 is TGTGCCAGCAGTTTAGCGTTCAGGGATCAAGGCAATCAGCCCCAGCATTTT. Translation: CASSLAFRDQGNQPQHF.